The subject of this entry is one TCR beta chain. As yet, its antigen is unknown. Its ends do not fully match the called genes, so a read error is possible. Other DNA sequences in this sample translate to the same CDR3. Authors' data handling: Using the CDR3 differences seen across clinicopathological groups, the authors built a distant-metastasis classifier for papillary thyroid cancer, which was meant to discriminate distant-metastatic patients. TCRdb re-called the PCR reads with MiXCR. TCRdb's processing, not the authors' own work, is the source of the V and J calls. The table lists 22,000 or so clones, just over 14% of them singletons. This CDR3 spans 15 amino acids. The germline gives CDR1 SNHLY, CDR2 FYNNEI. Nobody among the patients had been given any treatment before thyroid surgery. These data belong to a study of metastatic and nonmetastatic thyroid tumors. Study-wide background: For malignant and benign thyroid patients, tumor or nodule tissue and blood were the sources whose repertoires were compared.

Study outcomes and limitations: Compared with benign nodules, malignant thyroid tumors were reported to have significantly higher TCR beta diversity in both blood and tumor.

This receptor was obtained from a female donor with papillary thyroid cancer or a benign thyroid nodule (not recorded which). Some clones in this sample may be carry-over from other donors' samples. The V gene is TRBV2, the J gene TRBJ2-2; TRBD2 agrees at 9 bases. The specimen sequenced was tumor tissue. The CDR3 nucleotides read TGTGCCAGCAGCAGTCAGCGGGGGGCGGCCGGTGAGCTTTTTTTT. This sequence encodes CASSSQRGAAGELFF.